The present TCR beta chain was sequenced within a study of CD8 T cells in ankylosing spondylitis. TCRdb analysed the 5' RACE reads with MiXCR anew, one entry per CDR3 protein. The repertoire holds about 240,000 distinct CDR3 sequences, about 10% seen once, with around 6.5% in the top ten. In its sample, this clonotype was seen many times. This CDR3 region has 15 residues. V was shortened by 0 bases and J by 0 bases, with 4 bases between the two germline ends. Germline CDR1 is SGHRS and CDR2 is YFSETQ. The TCR sequence derives from a male donor with ankylosing spondylitis or in good health (not recorded which). Sequences were obtained from blood, either unsorted or a sorted T cell fraction (not recorded which). The V gene is TRBV5-1, the J gene TRBJ2-6; the D is unclear. This chain's CDR3 is CASSLASSGANVLTF. CDR3 coding DNA: TGCGCCAGCAGCTTGGCCAGCTCTGGGGCCAACGTCCTGACTTTC.